A single sample gave rise to the 32 T cell receptor beta chains below, sequenced in a study of blood T cell repertoires in COVID-19. Using immunoSEQ multiplex PCR, the repertoire was profiled, and TCRdb retains in-frame clones only, with some absent. The data contain roughly 300,000 clones, more than 75% of them singletons. The sequenced sample was peripheral blood. Receptors originate from a woman in her fifties or sixties with acute or convalescent COVID-19.

The chain couples TRBV27 to TRBJ2-7, with 7 bases aligning to TRBD2. Germline V CDR1 and CDR2: MNHEY, SMNVEV (reference sequence). This CDR3 has 16 residues. The V gene end was trimmed by 5 bases and the J gene end by 5 bases; junction bases not matched to a gene: 15. CDR3 loop: CASSLTILKGGDEQYF. DNA of the CDR3: TGTGCCAGCAGTCTCACAATCCTAAAGGGAGGGGACGAGCAGTACTTC.

This clone was counted once. This chain links TRBV5-1 with TRBJ2-7; tentatively, D is TRBD1 (7 bases). V lost 1 base to trimming and J lost 6 bases, with 17 bases between them. Germline V gene lookup returns CDR1 SGHRS and CDR2 YFSETQ. The CDR3 runs 15 residues. The CDR3 DNA follows: TGCGCCAGCAGCTTGTTGGGGACTCCAGGGGGCGAGCAGTACTTC. It is translated as CASSLLGTPGGEQYF. The complete variable domain, with remaining parts taken from reference TRBV5-1 and TRBJ2-7, reads KAGVTQTPRYLIKTRGQQVTLSCSPISGHRSVSWYQQTPGQGLQFLFEYFSETQRNKGNFPGRFSGRQFSNSRSEMNVSTLELGDSALYLCASSLLGTPGGEQYFGPGTRLTVT.

This clone was counted once. The gene calls are TRBV6-5 and TRBJ1-1; D is unresolved. Germline loops: CDR1 MNHEY, CDR2 SVGAGI. The V end was cut by 7 bases, the J end by 1 base, with 10 bases between. The CDR3 extends over 13 amino acids. The CDR3 is CASNVESNTEAFF. The CDR3, as DNA: TGTGCCAGCAATGTGGAGTCGAACACTGAAGCTTTCTTT.

This clone has a single count. The V and J genes are TRBV29-1 and TRBJ1-2; D possibly corresponds to TRBD1 (5 bases). Between the trimmed V and J ends, which lost 4 bases and 3 bases, there was a span of 15 bases. This CDR3 comprises 14 residues. Germline assignment: CDR1 SQVTM and CDR2 ANQGSEA. In DNA, the CDR3 is TGCAGCGTTGTCACTCCAGGGATGGACTATGGCTACACCTTC. This encodes CSVVTPGMDYGYTF.

The chain recombines TRBV11-2 with TRBJ2-1; D gene uncertain. Germline V gene lookup returns CDR1 SGHAT and CDR2 FQNNGV. The CDR3 has 14 amino acids. V was clipped by 1 base and J by 2 bases, with 6 bases between them. The CDR3 DNA sequence: TGTGCCAGCAGCTTAGCGGGTCCCTACAATGAGCAGTTCTTC. Its protein is CASSLAGPYNEQFF.

The rearrangement joins TRBV4-1 to TRBJ1-1; a possible D gene is TRBD1 (6 bases). The length of the CDR3 is 14 residues. The germline V gene has CDR1 MGHRA and CDR2 YSYEKL. V was cut by 5 bases and J by 4 bases, with 14 bases left in between. CDR3 residues: CASSSRGASTEAFF. The CDR3 DNA is TGCGCCAGCAGCTCCCGGGGGGCGTCCACTGAAGCTTTCTTT.

The J gene is TRBJ1-1, the V gene TRBV5-4, with TRBD1 identical over 9 bases. Per the germline V gene, CDR1 is SGHNT and CDR2 is YYREEE (reference sequence). Germline trimming cut 4 bases from V and 5 bases from J; bases unmatched to any gene: 15. The CDR3 runs to 17 residues. CDR3 DNA: TGTGCCAGCAGCCCTCACACCCCGGGACAGGGTAGAACTGAAGCTTTCTTT. Its protein product is CASSPHTPGQGRTEAFF.

CDR3 DNA sequence: TGTGCCATCCGGCGGGACCAAGAGACCCAGTACTTC. Amino acids: CAIRRDQETQYF. The chain links TRBV10-3 to TRBJ2-5, with D perhaps TRBD2 (5 bases). This CDR3 spans 12 amino acids. Trimming removed 8 bases from V and 0 bases from J, with 7 bases in between. Germline lookup yields CDR1 ENHRY and CDR2 SYGVKD.

In DNA form, the CDR3 reads TGTGCCAGCAGTTTGTTGGGGACAGGCCCGCTCGAGCAGTACTTC. Translating it yields CASSLLGTGPLEQYF. The chain uses TRBV27 and TRBJ2-7, with TRBD1 matching over 8 bases. CDR1 and CDR2 (germline): MNHEY, SMNVEV (reference sequence). J gave up 6 bases and V 3 bases, and 10 bases lay outside the gene matches. The CDR3 has 15 amino acids.

This clone was counted between two and nine times. The V gene is TRBV12-3 or TRBV12-4, the J gene TRBJ1-6; TRBD1 aligns across 8 bases. This CDR3 is 13 amino acids long. The V gene end was trimmed by 3 bases and the J gene end by 9 bases; junction bases not matched to a gene: 1. The chain's CDR3 is CASSFTGGSPLHF. The CDR3 DNA follows: TGTGCCAGCAGTTTTACAGGGGGTTCACCCCTCCACTTT.

This rearrangement joins TRBV6-5 to TRBJ2-1; 8 bases match TRBD1. Germline-derived CDR1 and CDR2 are MNHEY and SVGAGI. With 9 bases clipped from V and 4 bases from J, the junction kept 5 bases outside the gene matches. The CDR3 runs to 13 residues. The CDR3 sequence is CASQGQAYNEQFF. For the CDR3, the DNA is TGTGCCAGTCAGGGACAGGCATACAATGAGCAGTTCTTC.

V is TRBV19 and J is TRBJ1-5, with 9 bases identical to TRBD1. Germline CDR1 reads LNHDA; CDR2 reads SQIVND (reference sequence). V dropped 3 bases and J dropped 5; count of bases not matched to a gene: 5. CDR3 length: 15 amino acids. The CDR3 region is CASSMGQGSDQPQHF. CDR3 nucleotide sequence: TGTGCCAGTAGTATGGGACAGGGATCTGATCAGCCCCAGCATTTT.

The sample holds one count of this clone. The chain uses TRBV14 and TRBJ2-7; TRBD2 agrees at 13 bases. This CDR3 is 15 amino acids long. From germline, CDR1 is SGHDN and CDR2 FVKESK. J was trimmed by 7 bases and V by 8 bases; bases with no gene match: 11. CDR3 in DNA: TGTGCCAGCCTATTTACTAGCGGGAGGGCCCAGGAGCAGTACTTC. The encoded protein is CASLFTSGRAQEQYF. The entire variable domain, with the rest obtained from reference TRBV14 and TRBJ2-7, is as follows: EAGVTQFPSHSVIEKGQTVTLRCDPISGHDNLYWYRRVMGKEIKFLLHFVKESKQDESGMPNNRFLAERTGGTYSTLKVQPAELEDSGVYFCASLFTSGRAQEQYFGPGTRLTVT.

This clone occurred once. This sequence joins TRBV7-9 and TRBJ1-5; 8 positions match TRBD1. Trimming took 5 bases from V and 2 from J; bases not matched to a gene: 5. CDR1 is SEHNR and CDR2 is FQNEAQ in the germline V gene (reference sequence). This CDR3 spans 15 amino acids. The CDR3 nucleotides are TGTGCCAGCAGCGGACAGGGTTCTGGCAATCAGCCCCAGCATTTT. Its protein is CASSGQGSGNQPQHF. The whole variable domain, remainder taken from reference TRBV7-9 and TRBJ1-5, is DTGVSQNPRHKITKRGQNVTFRCDPISEHNRLYWYRQTLGQGPEFLTYFQNEAQLEKSRLLSDRFSAERPKGSFSTLEIQRTEQGDSAMYLCASSGQGSGNQPQHFGDGTRLSIL.

This chain uses TRBV7-9 with TRBJ1-1, with unresolved D. Trimming removed 1 base from V and 1 base from J, with 7 bases in between. The CDR3 loop spans 14 amino acids. Germline CDR1 and CDR2: SEHNR and FQNEAQ (reference sequence). The DNA for the CDR3 is TGTGCCAGCAGCTTAGGAGGCTCGAACACTGAAGCTTTCTTT. Protein product: CASSLGGSNTEAFF.

This clone was picked up a small number of times. The chain recombines TRBV29-1 with TRBJ1-2; 8 nucleotides match TRBD1. Per the germline V gene, CDR1 is SQVTM and CDR2 is ANQGSEA. The V and J ends lost 7 bases and 8 bases, in that order; junction bases with no gene match: 18. The CDR3 sequence is 15 residues long. The CDR3 DNA sequence: TGCAGCGCCCAAACAATGACGGGCAGGGGGCTAGGCTACACCTTC. This codes for CSAQTMTGRGLGYTF. Combining the CDR3 with reference TRBV29-1 and TRBJ1-2 gives the whole variable domain SAVISQKPSRDICQRGTSLTIQCQVDSQVTMMFWYRQQPGQSLTLIATANQGSEATYESGFVIDKFPISRPNLTFSTLTVSNMSPEDSSIYLCSAQTMTGRGLGYTFGSGTRLTVV.

The chain employs TRBV28 and TRBJ1-4, with unresolved D. This CDR3 is built from 16 residues. V was shortened by 5 bases and J by 8 bases, with 21 bases between the two germline ends. In germline, CDR1 is MDHEN, CDR2 SYDVKM. The CDR3 loop reads CASSTEDTRYVEKLFF. The CDR3 DNA reads TGTGCCAGCAGTACCGAAGACACCCGATATGTGGAAAAACTGTTTTTT.

The rearrangement uses TRBV4-2 and TRBJ1-4, with D hard to call. V was clipped by 1 base and J by 2 bases, with 8 bases between them. This CDR3 has 15 residues. Germline-derived CDR1 and CDR2 are LGHNA and YNFKEQ. This chain's CDR3 is CASSQGPGTNEKLFF. The CDR3 DNA reads as TGTGCCAGCAGCCAAGGACCGGGGACTAATGAAAAACTGTTTTTT.

The chain employs TRBV6-1 and TRBJ2-7; a weak D match, TRBD1 (6 bases). Germline V CDR1 and CDR2: MNHNS, SASEGT. V was pared by 3 bases and J by 3 bases, with 12 bases between. The CDR3 runs 14 residues. This chain's CDR3 is CASSEQGIFYEQYF. CDR3 bases: TGTGCCAGCAGTGAGCAGGGGATCTTCTACGAGCAGTACTTC.

The J gene is TRBJ2-7, the V gene TRBV5-1, with 7 bases lining up with TRBD2. This CDR3 contains 14 residues. Germline V lookup: CDR1 SGHRS, CDR2 YFSETQ. V was pared by 6 bases and J by 4 bases, with 10 bases of the junction left unmatched. The chain's CDR3 is CASNSLTGGYEQYF. CDR3 bases: TGCGCCAGCAACTCCCTAACGGGGGGATACGAGCAGTACTTC.

The table lists this clone with a few counts. This chain uses TRBV5-1 with TRBJ2-5; D possibly corresponds to TRBD2 (6 bases). Germline CDR1 SGHRS, CDR2 YFSETQ. This CDR3 has 14 residues. The V end was cut by 7 bases, the J end by 5 bases, with 18 bases between. The CDR3 DNA sequence: TGCGCCAGCGACCTCCGGGACTCGGGCGAGACCCAGTACTTC. This codes for CASDLRDSGETQYF.

This rearrangement joins TRBV25-1 to TRBJ1-4, with D hard to call. Trimming took off 2 bases at V and 4 bases at J, with 8 bases between the two ends. Per germline, CDR1 MGHDK and CDR2 SYGVNS. This CDR3 is built from 14 residues. This chain's CDR3 is CASSELRDNEKLFF. CDR3 DNA sequence: TGTGCCAGCAGTGAACTCCGGGATAATGAAAAACTGTTTTTT.

This rearrangement joins TRBV14 to TRBJ1-5, with D tentatively TRBD1 (5 bases). Germline V gene sequence: CDR1 SGHDN, CDR2 FVKESK. This CDR3 is 18 amino acids long. Trimming shortened V by 4 bases and J by 0 bases, and 19 bases separated the two germline ends. The CDR3 loop reads CASSRGTYETYSNQPQHF. The CDR3 DNA reads TGTGCCAGCAGCCGCGGGACTTACGAGACCTATAGCAATCAGCCCCAGCATTTT.

The chain recombines TRBV7-2 with TRBJ2-7; 10 nucleotides agree with TRBD1. Germline CDR1 and CDR2: SGHTA and FQGNSA. The CDR3 extends over 14 amino acids. Germline trimming cut 4 bases from V and 4 bases from J; bases unmatched to any gene: 4. This CDR3 reads CASSSRDRGYEQYF. CDR3 sequence (DNA): TGTGCCAGCAGCTCTCGGGACAGGGGTTACGAGCAGTACTTC.

V usage is TRBV3-1 (or the pseudogene TRBV3-2) and J usage is TRBJ1-1; the D gene is possibly TRBD1 (5 bases). The V gene lost 1 base and the J gene lost 10 bases, with 10 bases spanning the gap. The germline gives CDR1 LGHDT, CDR2 YNNKEL (reference sequence). The length of the CDR3 is 12 residues. The CDR3 is CASSQVGQGAFF. Here the CDR3 DNA reads TGTGCCAGCAGCCAAGTCGGTCAGGGAGCTTTCTTT.

The gene calls are TRBV7-2 and TRBJ1-6, with D unclear. Trimming left V 3 bases short and J 6 bases short, with 6 bases between. Per germline, CDR1 SGHTA and CDR2 FQGNSA. The CDR3 covers 13 residues. The CDR3 DNA reads as TGTGCCAGCAGCTTTGAGAGTAATTCACCCCTCCACTTT. It is translated as CASSFESNSPLHF.

V usage is TRBV10-3 and J usage is TRBJ1-2; D is uncertain. With 0 bases removed from V and 2 bases from J, the gap between germline ends came to 7 bases. The CDR3 has 14 residues. In germline, CDR1 is ENHRY, CDR2 SYGVKD. In nucleotides, the CDR3 is TGTGCCATCAGTGAGTCGATCGGGAACTATGGCTACACCTTC. Its translation is CAISESIGNYGYTF.

The genes are TRBV6-6 and TRBJ2-7, with 7 bases matching TRBD2. Germline CDR1 MNHNY, CDR2 SVGAGI (reference sequence). This CDR3 comprises 13 residues. Germline trimming cut 2 bases from V and 5 bases from J; bases unmatched to any gene: 3. The CDR3 DNA sequence: TGTGCCAGCAGTTACCGGACTAGTGACGAGCAGTACTTC. The encoded protein is CASSYRTSDEQYF.

The rearrangement uses TRBV10-3 and TRBJ2-7; possibly TRBD2 for D (5 bases). The CDR3 runs 13 residues. Trimming took 1 base from V and 3 from J, leaving 7 bases between them. In germline, CDR1 is ENHRY, CDR2 SYGVKD. The CDR3 is CAISEFEGYEQYF. CDR3 coding DNA: TGTGCCATCAGTGAGTTTGAGGGCTACGAGCAGTACTTC.

The chain carries TRBV2 and TRBJ1-4; the D is unclear. The CDR3 is 15 amino acids. Germline CDR1 and CDR2: SNHLY and FYNNEI. V was trimmed by 4 bases and J by 5 bases, leaving 14 bases between them. The DNA of the CDR3 is TGTGCCAGCAGTGGGACCCGGAGCGGAAATGAAAAACTGTTTTTT. Amino acid sequence: CASSGTRSGNEKLFF.

The chain employs TRBV19 and TRBJ1-5; maybe TRBD1 (5 bases). The CDR3 is 15 residues long. V lost 5 bases and J 2 bases, leaving 13 bases between the germline ends. In germline, CDR1 is LNHDA, CDR2 SQIVND (reference sequence). The CDR3 loop is CASSVGGSGNQPQHF. CDR3 nucleotide sequence: TGTGCCAGTAGTGTGGGGGGAAGTGGCAATCAGCCCCAGCATTTT.

V and J are TRBV6-5 and TRBJ1-1, with no clear D. This CDR3 region has 12 residues. Germline CDR1 is MNHEY and CDR2 is SVGAGI. V lost 6 bases and J 4 bases, leaving 9 bases between the germline ends. The CDR3 DNA reads as TGTGCCAGCAGGGGAGGGATCACTGAAGCTTTCTTT. Translated, it gives CASRGGITEAFF.